The text below deals with one T cell receptor beta chain. Antigen: not known. This entry belongs to a study of siplizumab effects on memory and regulatory T cells. General study results and limits: Siplizumab significantly decreased alloreactive sequences from unstimulated CD4+ memory cells. Confirmation that proliferating Tregs from siplizumab cultures had suppressive function was not obtained.

The CDR3 sequence is 13 residues long. CDR1 is MNHNS and CDR2 is SASEGT in the germline V gene. V lost 3 bases, J lost 8 bases, and 10 bases lay in between. Every sample had about 100,000 of its TCR templates assayed. Produced via immunoSEQ multiplex PCR; TCRdb's table is partial and in-frame only. Among about 87,000 clones listed, 70% to 90% were seen once. The chain links TRBV6-1 to TRBJ1-4; D remains unclear. Sequencing was done on a sample of CD4+ T cells sorted from blood. The origin of this receptor is a human donor in good health. DNA of the CDR3: TGTGCCAGCAGTGATATCGAGGGCGAAAAACTGTTTTTT. This sequence encodes CASSDIEGEKLFF.